The 26 T cell receptor beta chains given below trace back to one sample, sequenced in a study of post-analysis software for immune sequencing data. Points from the study as a whole: Patients used a handful of TRBV segments, including TRBV5-6, TRBV5-1 and TRBV20-1, more often than controls.

The TCR beta cDNA libraries contained unique molecular identifiers. TCRdb reanalysed the PCR reads using MiXCR and keeps one entry per CDR3 protein. The table lists some 800,000 distinct CDR3 sequences, about 43% of them singletons, with roughly 4.9% in the top ten. Antigens of these TCRs are unknown. Sequencing was performed on blood. The origin of the receptors is a girl under 18 with multiple sclerosis.

The V call is TRBV21-1, the J call TRBJ1-2; the table calls TRBD1, which could not be checked here. TRBV21-1 counts as a pseudogene. CDR3 length equals 12 residues. The CDR3 nucleotides are TGTGCCAGCGGAGGACAGGGGGATGGCTACACCTTC. This translates into CASGGQGDGYTF.

This sequence joins TRBV4-1 and TRBJ2-5; D is perhaps TRBD2 (6 bases). The J call may be incorrect, as the DNA end agrees better with TRBJ2-7. Germline CDR1 is MGHRA and CDR2 is YSYEKL. This CDR3 region has 14 residues. The CDR3: CASSQDGGSYEQYF. The CDR3 region has the DNA TGCGCCAGCAGCCAGGACGGGGGATCCTACGAGCAGTACTTC.

The chain carries TRBV12-3 or TRBV12-4 and TRBJ2-1; TRBD2 might be the D (7 bases). The V end was cut by 1 base, the J end by 10 bases, with 17 bases between. The CDR3 has 15 amino acids. The CDR3 region is CASSLEGEGLWEQFF. As DNA, the CDR3 is TGTGCCAGCAGTTTAGAGGGGGAGGGACTTTGGGAGCAGTTCTTC.

This clonotype was found a few times. This rearrangement joins TRBV6-1 to TRBJ2-5, with 10 bases aligning to TRBD2. There are 16 residues in the CDR3. Germline V gives CDR1 MNHNS, CDR2 SASEGT. V shed 6 bases and J 2 bases; nucleotides not matched to a gene: 9. As DNA, the CDR3 is TGTGCCAGCAGCGACCGGGGACTAGCGTCTCAAGAGACCCAGTACTTC. Protein: CASSDRGLASQETQYF.

The genes are TRBV7-2 and TRBJ2-1; D gene unclear. V lost 5 bases and J 4 bases, leaving 12 bases between the germline ends. The CDR3 has 14 residues. CDR1 is SGHTA and CDR2 is FQGNSA in the germline V gene. CDR3: CASSPGRNYNEQFF. In nucleotides, the CDR3 is TGTGCCAGCAGCCCAGGACGGAATTACAATGAGCAGTTCTTC.

This clonotype was recorded a few times. This rearrangement joins TRBV10-2 to TRBJ2-3; D may be TRBD1 or TRBD2 (6 bases each). Per germline, CDR1 WSHSY and CDR2 SAAADI. V was shortened by 3 bases and J by 2 bases, with 24 bases between the two germline ends. The CDR3 sequence is 19 residues long. This CDR3 is CASSDVPRGVADITDTQYF. As DNA, the CDR3 is TGCGCCAGCAGTGACGTCCCCAGGGGTGTAGCGGATATCACAGATACGCAGTATTTT.

The chain is built from TRBV5-6 and TRBJ2-1, with D perhaps TRBD2 (6 bases). Trimming pared 9 bases from V and 7 bases from J, leaving 32 bases between. Per germline, CDR1 SGHDT and CDR2 YYEEEE. The CDR3 sequence is 18 residues long. The CDR3 protein is CANISSYAGRLRGNEQFF. The CDR3 DNA reads as TGTGCCAACATCTCCTCGTACGCGGGGAGACTCCGGGGGAATGAGCAGTTCTTC.

The chain couples TRBV6-2 or TRBV6-3 to TRBJ2-7; 8 nucleotides line up with TRBD1. This CDR3 has 15 amino acids. V lost 4 bases, J lost 5 bases, and 10 bases stayed unmatched. In germline, CDR1 is MNHEY, CDR2 SVGEGT. The chain's CDR3 is CASSWTRGPTHEQYF. CDR3 nucleotides: TGTGCCAGCAGTTGGACCAGGGGGCCAACCCACGAGCAGTACTTC.

The V call is TRBV29-1, the J call TRBJ1-2; a possible D gene is TRBD1 (6 bases). Trimming stripped 6 bases from V and 7 bases from J, with 18 bases between. The CDR3 is 13 amino acids. CDR1 is SQVTM and CDR2 is ANQGSEA in the germline V gene. CDR3 nucleotides: TGCAGCGTAAAAGGGGGTCTGGTTGGTGGCTACACCTTC. Translating gives CSVKGGLVGGYTF.

This clonotype has a handful of counts. The chain's CDR3 is CASSSEGGNEQYF. The CDR3 DNA follows: TGTGCCAGCAGCTCGGAGGGAGGGAATGAGCAGTACTTC. The chain joins TRBV7-9 to TRBJ2-4, with 7 bases aligning to TRBD2. CDR1 is SEHNR and CDR2 is FQNEAQ in the germline V gene (reference sequence). Trimming at V came to 4 bases and at J to 13 bases, leaving 10 bases not matched to a gene. This CDR3 has 13 residues.

The chain employs TRBV3-1 and TRBJ2-3; 8 bases agree with TRBD1. CDR1 LGHDT and CDR2 YNNKEL come from the germline V gene (reference sequence). J was trimmed by 3 bases and V by 0 bases; bases with no gene match: 8. The CDR3 consists of 17 residues. In DNA form, the CDR3 reads TGTGCCAGCAGCCAAGACCCCGGACAGGGCTTTACAGATACGCAGTATTTT. Encoded protein: CASSQDPGQGFTDTQYF.

The chain couples TRBV6-2 or TRBV6-3 to TRBJ2-5, with 9 bases lining up with TRBD2. CDR1 and CDR2 from the germline V gene are MNHEY and SVGEGT. J gave up 1 base and V 8 bases, and 11 bases lay outside the gene matches. The CDR3 contains 16 residues. Here the CDR3 DNA reads TGTGCCAGCCATACGGAAGCGGGAGGTACCCAAGAGACCCAGTACTTC. This encodes CASHTEAGGTQETQYF.

The rearrangement uses TRBV20-1 and TRBJ2-7, with 8 bases aligning to TRBD2. The CDR3 extends over 14 amino acids. With 6 bases clipped from V and 9 bases from J, the junction kept 16 bases outside the gene matches. CDR1 DFQATT and CDR2 SNEGSKA come from the germline V gene (reference sequence). The CDR3 is CSAKPTSGGPGQYF. The CDR3 nucleotides read TGCAGTGCAAAGCCAACTAGCGGCGGACCTGGGCAGTACTTC.

This clonotype was counted only a few times. The V gene is TRBV11-2, the J gene TRBJ2-5; 16 bases align to TRBD2. Germline CDR1 and CDR2: SGHAT and FQNNGV. The length of the CDR3 is 18 residues. Trimming took 4 bases from V and 5 from J; bases not matched to a gene: 10. The CDR3 loop is CASSSPPGTSGRVETQYF. CDR3 nucleotides: TGTGCCAGCAGCTCCCCTCCTGGGACTAGCGGGAGGGTGGAGACCCAGTACTTC.

The chain uses TRBV5-1 and TRBJ2-7, with 9 bases aligning to TRBD2. V was clipped by 4 bases and J by 2 bases; unmatched bases: 4. CDR3 length equals 14 residues. Germline V CDR1 and CDR2: SGHRS, YFSETQ. The CDR3 sequence: CASSRGGDAYEQYF. CDR3 nucleotide sequence: TGCGCCAGCAGCCGCGGGGGGGACGCCTACGAGCAGTACTTC.

J is TRBJ2-7 and V is TRBV27; D is perhaps TRBD1 or TRBD2 (5 bases each). This CDR3 spans 11 amino acids. V lost 8 bases to trimming and J lost 6 bases, with 11 bases between them. CDR1 MNHEY and CDR2 SMNVEV come from the germline V gene (reference sequence). CDR3 nucleotide sequence: TGTGCCAGCGCCTGGGGGTCCGAGCAGTACTTC. As protein: CASAWGSEQYF.

In this sample, this clonotype turned up a few times. The chain is built from TRBV5-1 and TRBJ2-7; D is ambiguous. Germline V gene lookup returns CDR1 SGHRS and CDR2 YFSETQ. The CDR3 has 15 residues. V dropped 4 bases and J dropped 1 base, with 15 bases sitting between them. CDR3 DNA: TGCGCCAGCAGCCCCAGTATAGGCGGTTCCTACGAGCAGTACTTC. This gives the protein CASSPSIGGSYEQYF.

V gene TRBV20-1 combines with J gene TRBJ1-4, with 8 bases aligning to TRBD1. The V and J ends lost 6 bases and 7 bases, in that order; junction bases with no gene match: 13. Germline V gene lookup returns CDR1 DFQATT and CDR2 SNEGSKA (reference sequence). The length of the CDR3 is 15 residues. The chain's CDR3 is CSASRGTGAIEKLFF. The DNA of the CDR3 is TGCAGTGCGTCCCGTGGGACAGGCGCTATTGAAAAACTGTTTTTT.

The chain carries TRBV6-5 and TRBJ2-3; 11 nucleotides match TRBD2. V shed 6 bases and J 5 bases; nucleotides not matched to a gene: 10. CDR3 length: 16 amino acids. Germline loops: CDR1 MNHEY, CDR2 SVGAGI. The CDR3 sequence is CASRVGLAGQRDTQYF. The CDR3 coding sequence is TGTGCCAGCAGGGTCGGACTAGCGGGTCAAAGAGATACGCAGTATTTT.

This clonotype has more than one count but fewer than ten. The V call is TRBV2, the J call TRBJ2-3; D is undetermined. CDR1 and CDR2 (germline): SNHLY, FYNNEI. CDR3 size: 14 residues. The ends were cut back, 4 bases at V and 0 bases at J, with 8 bases in the middle. CDR3 in amino acids: CASSVEASTDTQYF. The CDR3 coding sequence is TGTGCCAGCAGTGTAGAGGCTAGCACAGATACGCAGTATTTT.

The chain has TRBV4-1 and TRBJ1-1, with D possibly matching TRBD1 (5 bases). Germline lookup yields CDR1 MGHRA and CDR2 YSYEKL. V dropped 3 bases and J dropped 6 bases, with 8 bases sitting between them. The CDR3 is made up of 12 amino acids. Here the CDR3 reads CASSQGTAEAFF. The CDR3 DNA reads as TGCGCCAGCAGCCAGGGGACGGCTGAAGCTTTCTTT.

This clonotype was observed a handful of times. The CDR3 reads CSVEHPMNTEAFF. CDR3 sequence (DNA): TGCAGCGTTGAGCACCCGATGAACACTGAAGCTTTCTTT. The rearrangement uses TRBV29-1 and TRBJ1-1; D remains unclear. The V end was cut by 3 bases, the J end by 0 bases, with 8 bases between. Germline V CDR1 and CDR2: SQVTM, ANQGSEA. The CDR3 is 13 residues long.

The V gene is TRBV3-1, the J gene TRBJ2-1; TRBD2 matches at 7 bases. Germline V gene sequence: CDR1 LGHDT, CDR2 YNNKEL (reference sequence). CDR3 size: 16 residues. The ends lost 0 bases at V and 2 bases at J; junction bases unmatched: 4. The CDR3 sequence is CASSQERLAAYNEQFF. CDR3 DNA sequence: TGTGCCAGCAGCCAAGAGAGGCTAGCGGCCTACAATGAGCAGTTCTTC.

The J gene is TRBJ1-2, the V gene TRBV20-1; D may be TRBD1 (5 bases). Germline CDR1 is DFQATT and CDR2 is SNEGSKA (reference sequence). V was clipped by 3 bases and J by 3 bases, with 17 bases between them. This CDR3 is built from 15 residues. CDR3 sequence reads: CSARGTGTEHYGYTF. The DNA for the CDR3 is TGCAGTGCTAGGGGAACTGGGACGGAGCACTATGGCTACACCTTC.

The rearrangement joins TRBV30 to TRBJ2-2; D remains ambiguous. Germline CDR1 and CDR2: GTSNPN and SVGIG (reference sequence). V dropped 3 bases and J dropped 0 bases, with 11 bases sitting between them. This CDR3 has 15 amino acids. CDR3 nucleotides: TGTGCCTGGAGCCCTAAACGGGCGAACACCGGGGAGCTGTTTTTT. It encodes CAWSPKRANTGELFF.

This clonotype was seen a handful of times. V gene TRBV6-5 combines with J gene TRBJ2-4, with 7 nucleotides matching TRBD2. This CDR3 has 15 amino acids. V lost 6 bases to trimming and J lost 13 bases; unmatched junction nucleotides: 18. Germline CDR1 is MNHEY and CDR2 is SVGAGI. The CDR3 sequence is CASSPSGSGPSQQYF. The CDR3 DNA follows: TGTGCCAGCAGCCCCTCGGGTAGCGGGCCCTCCCAGCAGTACTTC.